This T cell receptor (beta chain) comes out of a study of regulatory T cells in long-lasting Graves disease. Study results and caveats: Favored gene segments in persistent disease were TRBV28, TRBJ1-2 and TRBJ2-5. Comparison showed that persistent patients shared more public clonotypes (2,741) than new patients (around 1,000).

The germline V and J ends were trimmed by 0 bases and 6 bases, with 10 bases remaining between them. The CDR3 covers 14 residues. The germline CDR1 and CDR2 sequences are SGHTA and FQGTGA. As for this clonotype: Antigen unknown.

Researchers made TCR beta libraries by using iRepertoire HTBI primers and running Arm-PCR on CDR3 regions. Authors' methods: Samples revealed 62 TRBV and over 12 TRBJ segments. TCRdb passed the multiplex PCR reads through MiXCR, listing each CDR3 protein once. TCRdb, not the original authors, processed these V and J calls. The sample comprises some 430,000 distinct CDR3 sequences, under 25% of which are singletons, and less than 9% rests with the top ten. Time point noted: persistent/refractory GD, antithyroid drugs over 5 years with positive TRAb. Isolated PBMC RNA provided the starting material for the TCR library.

V gene TRBV7-3 combines with J gene TRBJ2-3; unclear D gene. This clonotype was obtained from a female donor with Graves disease. This sample comprised peripheral blood mononuclear cells (PBMCs), obtained when the disease was refractory, from a patient treated with antithyroid drugs. CDR3 sequence (DNA): TGTGCCAGCAGCTTAACGGTCGGGTGGGATACGCAGTATTTT. It translates to CASSLTVGWDTQYF. The variable domain in full, with the rest retrieved from reference TRBV7-3 and TRBJ2-3, is GAGVSQTPSNKVTEKGKYVELRCDPISGHTALYWYRQSLGQGPEFLIYFQGTGAADDSGLPNDRFFAVRPEGSVSTLKIQRTERGDSAVYLCASSLTVGWDTQYFGPGTRLTVL.